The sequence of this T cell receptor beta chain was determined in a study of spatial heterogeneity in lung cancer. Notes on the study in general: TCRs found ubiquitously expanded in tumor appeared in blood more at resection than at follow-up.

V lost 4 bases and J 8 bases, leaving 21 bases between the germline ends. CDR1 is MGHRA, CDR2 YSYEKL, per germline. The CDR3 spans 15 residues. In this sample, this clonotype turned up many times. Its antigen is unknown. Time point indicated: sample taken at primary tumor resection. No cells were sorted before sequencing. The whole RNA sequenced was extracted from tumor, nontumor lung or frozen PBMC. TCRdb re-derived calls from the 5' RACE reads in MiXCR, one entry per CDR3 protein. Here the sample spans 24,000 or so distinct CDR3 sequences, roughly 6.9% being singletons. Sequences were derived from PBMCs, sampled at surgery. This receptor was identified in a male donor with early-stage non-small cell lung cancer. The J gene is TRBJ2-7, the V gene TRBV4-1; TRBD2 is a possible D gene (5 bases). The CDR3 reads CASSPEGTSLGKQYF. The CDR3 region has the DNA TGCGCCAGCAGCCCAGAGGGAACGTCATTGGGCAAGCAGTACTTC.